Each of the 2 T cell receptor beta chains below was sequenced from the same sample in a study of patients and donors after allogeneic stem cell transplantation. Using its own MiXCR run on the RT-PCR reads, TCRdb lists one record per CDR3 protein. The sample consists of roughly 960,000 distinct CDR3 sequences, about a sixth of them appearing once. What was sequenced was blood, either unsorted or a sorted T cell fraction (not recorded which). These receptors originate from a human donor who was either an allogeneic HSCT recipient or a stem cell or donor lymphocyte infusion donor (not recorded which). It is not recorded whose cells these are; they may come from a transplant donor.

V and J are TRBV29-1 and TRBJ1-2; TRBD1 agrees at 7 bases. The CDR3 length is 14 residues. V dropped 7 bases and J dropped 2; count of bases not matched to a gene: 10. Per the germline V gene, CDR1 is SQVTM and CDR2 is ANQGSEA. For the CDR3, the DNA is TGCAGCGCCCCGAGGGACAGCAGCAACTATGGCTACACCTTC. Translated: CSAPRDSSNYGYTF.

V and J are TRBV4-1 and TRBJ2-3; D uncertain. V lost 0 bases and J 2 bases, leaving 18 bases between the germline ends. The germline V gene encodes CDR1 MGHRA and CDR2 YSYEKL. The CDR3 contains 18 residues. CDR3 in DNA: TGCGCCAGCAGCCAAGATTCAATCGGTTCTGACTCCACAGATACGCAGTATTTT. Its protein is CASSQDSIGSDSTDTQYF.